This T cell receptor (beta chain) was sequenced in a study of CD8 T cells in Susac syndrome. In the case of this clonotype: Its specificity is not known.

The Susac syndrome patients fit the recently defined diagnostic criteria for definite or probable disease. Points from the study as a whole: Expansion of clones was not seen in the CD4+ T cell repertoires of Susac syndrome.

This CDR3 comprises 13 residues. V lost 5 bases and J 0 bases, leaving 11 bases between the germline ends. Germline V lookup: CDR1 SQVTM, CDR2 ANQGSEA. When the RNA was reverse transcribed, random hexamers were used with an input of about 0.45 to 1 ug. TCR beta CDR3 was amplified by immunoSEQ multiplex PCR. This amplification extended across 54 Vbeta and 13 Jbeta segments. TCRdb called the immunoSEQ multiplex PCR reads again in MiXCR, with one record for every CDR3 protein. The table has some 200,000 distinct CDR3 sequences, around 95% seen once. The source material was CD4+ T cells from PBMCs. V is TRBV29-1 and J is TRBJ2-7; D call uncertain. The clonotype originates from a human donor with Susac syndrome. CDR3: CSVSGLSSYEQYF. The CDR3 region has the DNA TGCAGCGTTTCCGGCCTCTCCTCCTACGAGCAGTACTTC.